Below, 16 T cell receptor beta chains from the same sample are listed, as sequenced in a study of cytomegalovirus exposure and HLA in healthy donors. Primers for the PCR totalled 60 Vbeta and 13 Jbeta. Measured with immunoSEQ multiplex PCR; TCRdb has only the in-frame clones, and not every one. The data hold approximately 120,000 clones, with roughly 10% observed a single time. The specimen sequenced was PBMCs. These receptors all stem from a woman in her late teens or twenties in good health and CMV-seropositive.

This clone has only a few counts. CDR3 in amino acids: CASSIQGTYYEQYF. CDR3 sequence (DNA): TGTGCCAGCAGCATACAGGGGACATATTACGAGCAGTACTTC. This chain links TRBV6-6 with TRBJ2-7; TRBD1 agrees at 7 bases. V shed 6 bases, J shed 4 bases, and the junction held 9 bases outside the gene matches. In germline, CDR1 is MNHNY, CDR2 SVGAGI (reference sequence). The CDR3 totals 14 residues.

The chain uses TRBV28 and TRBJ1-5; D remains ambiguous. This CDR3 contains 14 residues. V dropped 3 bases and J dropped 7 bases, with 13 bases sitting between them. Germline V gene data show CDR1 as MDHEN and CDR2 as SYDVKM. CDR3 in DNA: TGTGCCAGCAGTTTCGGCCAGGTTGACCAGCCCCAGCATTTT. It encodes CASSFGQVDQPQHF.

This clone turned up a few times. The rearrangement joins TRBV2 to TRBJ2-2; 9 bases map to TRBD1. The germline V gene has CDR1 SNHLY and CDR2 FYNNEI. J lost 0 bases, V lost 5 bases, and 10 bases had no gene match. The CDR3 extends over 18 amino acids. The CDR3 DNA follows: TGTGCCAGCAGTAATCTGCGCCGGACAGGGGCGAACACCGGGGAGCTGTTTTTT. This codes for CASSNLRRTGANTGELFF.

The chain has TRBV7-9 and TRBJ2-3; D may be TRBD1 (6 bases). Trimming removed 6 bases from V and 6 bases from J, with 10 bases in between. Per the germline V gene, CDR1 is SEHNR and CDR2 is FQNEAQ (reference sequence). This CDR3 contains 12 residues. DNA of the CDR3: TGTGCCAGCAGTTACCAGGGGGATACGCAGTATTTT. Translated, it gives CASSYQGDTQYF.

The gene calls are TRBV19 and TRBJ1-3; unclear D gene. Germline-derived CDR1 and CDR2 are LNHDA and SQIVND (reference sequence). Trimming pared 7 bases from V and 0 bases from J, leaving 10 bases between. The CDR3 contains 14 residues. The CDR3: CASKKAISGNTIYF. The CDR3 coding sequence is TGTGCCAGTAAGAAAGCTATCTCTGGAAACACCATATATTTT. The variable domain in full, completed from reference TRBV19 and TRBJ1-3, reads DGGITQSPKYLFRKEGQNVTLSCEQNLNHDAMYWYRQDPGQGLRLIYYSQIVNDFQKGDIAEGYSVSREKKESFPLTVTSAQKNPTAFYLCASKKAISGNTIYFGEGSWLTVV.

This clone was seen only a few times. The chain has TRBV5-6 and TRBJ2-1; weak D call: TRBD1 (6 bases). Trimming took off 4 bases at V and 3 bases at J, with 11 bases between the two ends. This CDR3 has 14 amino acids. Germline-derived CDR1 and CDR2 are SGHDT and YYEEEE. The DNA for the CDR3 is TGTGCCAGCAGCCTACAGGGAGTCTACAATGAGCAGTTCTTC. Amino acid sequence: CASSLQGVYNEQFF.

The chain combines TRBV7-9 with TRBJ2-1, with D tentatively TRBD2 (6 bases). Looked up from germline, CDR1 is SEHNR and CDR2 is FQNEAQ (reference sequence). The CDR3 has 16 residues. V was cut by 3 bases and J by 0 bases, with 12 bases left in between. CDR3 nucleotide sequence: TGTGCCAGCAGCTTCCGGGTAGCGGCCTCCTACAATGAGCAGTTCTTC. Its translation is CASSFRVAASYNEQFF.

The chain links TRBV10-3 to TRBJ1-1; D is uncertain. Trimming pared 2 bases from V and 5 bases from J, leaving 6 bases between. CDR1 is ENHRY, CDR2 SYGVKD, per germline. The CDR3 sequence is 12 residues long. CDR3 residues: CAISEAGTEAFF. The CDR3 bases are TGTGCCATCAGTGAGGCGGGAACTGAAGCTTTCTTT.

This clone was seen a handful of times. At one of its ends the junction is not consistent with the germline gene, which may arise from a read error. The CDR3 DNA is TGTGTACAAGGGGCCGGCCTAGCCTTC. It is translated as CVQGAGLAF. The chain employs TRBV30 and TRBJ1-2, with D perhaps matching TRBD1 (5 bases). The CDR3 runs to 9 residues. In germline, CDR1 is GTSNPN, CDR2 SVGIG (reference sequence). Full variable domain (outside the CDR3, taken from reference TRBV30 and TRBJ1-2): SQTIHQWPATLVQPVGSPLSLECTVEGTSNPNLYWYRQAAGRGLQLLFYSVGIGQISSEVPQNLSASRPQDRQFILSSKKLLLSDSGFYLCVQGAGLAFGSGTRLTVV.

Worth noting for this clone: Distinct nucleotide sequences in the sample also encode this CDR3. The V and J genes are TRBV6-1 and TRBJ2-1; 11 nucleotides match TRBD2. CDR3 size: 15 residues. Germline CDR1 is MNHNS and CDR2 is SASEGT. Trimming removed 8 bases from V and 0 bases from J; junction bases left unmatched: 3. Written as DNA, the CDR3 is TGTGCCAGCCGCACTAGCGGGAGCTCCTACAATGAGCAGTTCTTC. Translation: CASRTSGSSYNEQFF.

This chain uses TRBV28 with TRBJ2-7; a possible D gene is TRBD1 (5 bases). Germline CDR1 is MDHEN and CDR2 is SYDVKM. V lost 7 bases and J lost 4, with 20 bases in between. This CDR3 region has 15 residues. The CDR3 nucleotides are TGTGCCAGCACACAGGCCCCTCCTACCGGTTACGAGCAGTACTTC. This gives the protein CASTQAPPTGYEQYF.

This clone was seen a few times. V usage is TRBV5-1 and J usage is TRBJ2-1; a weak D match, TRBD2 (5 bases). V lost 5 bases, J lost 5 bases, and 8 bases lay in between. The length of the CDR3 is 12 residues. Germline loops: CDR1 SGHRS, CDR2 YFSETQ. The CDR3 sequence is CASRTGDNEQFF. DNA for the CDR3: TGCGCCAGCAGAACCGGGGACAATGAGCAGTTCTTC.

V and J are TRBV27 and TRBJ2-1; 14 bases fit TRBD2. Germline trimming cut 3 bases from V and 9 bases from J; bases unmatched to any gene: 4. The CDR3 has 15 residues. Germline CDR1 MNHEY, CDR2 SMNVEV (reference sequence). The CDR3 protein is CASSLGLAGASEQFF. CDR3 DNA sequence: TGTGCCAGCAGTTTGGGACTAGCGGGAGCCTCTGAGCAGTTCTTC.

This chain connects TRBV6-5 to TRBJ1-2; D possibly corresponds to TRBD1 (5 bases). The germline gives CDR1 MNHEY, CDR2 SVGAGI. Trimming took off 0 bases at V and 4 bases at J, with 6 bases between the two ends. The CDR3 spans 13 residues. This CDR3 reads CASSYSTVYGYTF. CDR3 in DNA: TGTGCCAGCAGTTACTCGACAGTCTATGGCTACACCTTC.

The chain joins TRBV7-2 to TRBJ2-3; 12 bases fit TRBD2. The junction had 4 bases not matched to a gene; V was cut back by 5 bases and J by 4 bases. Germline V gives CDR1 SGHTA, CDR2 FQGNSA. This CDR3 contains 15 residues. The CDR3 spells CASSPSSGRADTQYF. The CDR3 region has the DNA TGTGCCAGCAGCCCCTCTAGCGGGAGGGCAGATACGCAGTATTTT.

The V and J genes are TRBV30 and TRBJ2-2, with TRBD2 as a possible D gene (6 bases). Germline V gives CDR1 GTSNPN, CDR2 SVGIG (reference sequence). This CDR3 has 15 residues. The V end lost 2 bases, the J end lost 6 bases, and 16 bases lay between the germline ends. The CDR3 sequence is CAWSSRLSGAGELFF. CDR3 in DNA: TGTGCCTGGAGTTCTCGGTTGTCGGGGGCCGGGGAGCTGTTTTTT.